A selection of T cell receptor beta chains follows, all from one sample in a study of glioma-infiltrating T cells. TCRdb independently ran MiXCR on the multiplex PCR reads; one entry per CDR3 protein. Of approximately 400,000 distinct CDR3 sequences in the sample, around 45% were seen once. What was sequenced was glioma tissue, nonneoplastic brain tissue, or PBMCs (not recorded which). Receptors were obtained from a human donor with low-grade glioma or glioblastoma, undergoing nonglioma brain surgery, or in good health (not recorded which). The CDR3 runs from the conserved cysteine through the conserved F or W. D genes are given only for firm matches. Expanded clones are given a class, and other clones once, few, many or no size at all.

J | length | size | V | D | CDR3 | DNA
TRBJ1-5 | 12 | . | TRBV2 | . | CASRRINQPQHF | TGTGCCAGCAGAAGGATCAATCAGCCCCAGCATTTT
TRBJ1-2 | 14 | . | TRBV12-5 | TRBD1 | CASGTGVQNYGYTF | TGTGCTAGTGGGACAGGGGTCCAGAACTATGGCTACACCTTC
TRBJ2-1 | 13 | . | TRBV6-2/TRBV6-3 | . | CASSYAVQVEQFF | TGTGCCAGCAGTTACGCGGTACAAGTTGAGCAGTTCTTC
TRBJ2-5 | 16 | . | TRBV20-1 | . | CSARSPRRGSRETQYF | TGCAGTGCTAGATCCCCTAGACGGGGCTCAAGGGAGACCCAGTACTTC
TRBJ2-5 | 13 | . | TRBV12-5 | . | CASGRSGYETQYF | TGTGCTAGTGGTCGCTCCGGCTATGAGACCCAGTACTTC
TRBJ1-5 | 14 | . | TRBV12-3/TRBV12-4 | . | CASSFLGPNQPQHF | TGTGCCAGCAGTTTTCTGGGACCCAATCAGCCCCAGCATTTT
TRBJ2-7 | 12 | many | TRBV28 | . | CASSLLRGEQYF | TGTGCCAGCAGTCTACTCAGAGGCGAGCAGTACTTC
TRBJ2-7 | 12 | few | TRBV2 | . | CASSEGVNGQYF | TGTGCCAGCAGTGAAGGAGTCAACGGGCAGTACTTC
TRBJ2-7 | 13 | . | TRBV12-3/TRBV12-4 | . | CASSLSNGNEKYF | TGTGCCAGCAGCCTAAGTAATGGAAACGAGAAGTACTTC
TRBJ2-1 | 13 | . | TRBV3-1 | TRBD2 | CASSEVAGDEQFF | TGTGCCAGCAGTGAGGTAGCGGGAGATGAGCAGTTCTTC
TRBJ2-5 | 14 | many | TRBV3-1 | . | CASSPSGAPETQYF | TGTGCCAGCAGCCCATCCGGGGCCCCGGAGACCCAGTACTTC
TRBJ2-1 | 18 | few | TRBV7-7 | TRBD2 | CASSAQLSGSGPYNEQFF | TGTGCTAGCAGCGCACAACTCAGCGGGAGTGGCCCCTACAATGAGCAGTTCTTC
TRBJ1-2 | 14 | many | TRBV27 | . | CASSLSHRNYGYTF | TGTGCCAGCAGTTTATCTCACAGGAACTATGGCTACACCTTC
TRBJ1-1 | 13 | few | TRBV19 | . | CASSPTGSTEAFF | TGTGCCAGTAGTCCCACAGGGTCCACTGAAGCTTTCTTT
TRBJ2-7 | 13 | . | TRBV28 | . | CASSFAISYEQYF | TGTGCCAGCAGTTTCGCTATCTCCTACGAGCAGTACTTC
TRBJ1-1 | 14 | . | TRBV28 | . | CASSFGGQNTEAFF | TGTGCCAGCAGTTTTGGGGGACAGAACACTGAAGCTTTCTTT
TRBJ1-1 | 17 | . | TRBV4-1 | TRBD1 | CASSQVHGLPGGPEAFF | TGCGCCAGCAGCCAAGTCCATGGTTTGCCAGGGGGCCCTGAAGCTTTCTTT
TRBJ1-1 | 16 | . | TRBV4-3 | . | CASSHPKGGANTEAFF | TGCGCCAGCAGCCATCCAAAGGGTGGGGCGAACACTGAAGCTTTCTTT
TRBJ2-3 | 17 | many | TRBV4-2 | . | CASSQDAGTTSTDTQYF | TGTGCCAGCAGCCAAGATGCCGGGACAACTAGCACAGATACGCAGTATTTT
TRBJ2-7 | 12 | . | TRBV20-1 | . | CSARYQTYEQYF | TGCAGTGCTAGATATCAGACCTACGAGCAGTACTTC
TRBJ1-4 | 15 | . | TRBV10-3 | . | CAISESNRVNEKLFF | TGTGCCATCAGTGAGTCGAACAGGGTTAATGAAAAACTGTTTTTT
TRBJ2-7 | 15 | . | TRBV2 | . | CASSERHRSFGEQYF | TGTGCCAGCAGTGAAAGGCACCGCTCCTTTGGCGAGCAGTACTTC
TRBJ2-1 | 17 | . | TRBV14 | TRBD2 | CASSPRLAAFSYNEQFF | TGTGCCAGCAGCCCGAGACTAGCGGCCTTCTCCTACAATGAGCAGTTCTTC
TRBJ2-5 | 15 | many | TRBV7-6 | TRBD2 | CASSLEAGDRETQYF | TGTGCCAGCAGCTTAGAGGCGGGAGACAGAGAGACCCAGTACTTC
TRBJ1-1 | 17 | many | TRBV27 | . | CASSSPPTLGQNTEAFF | TGTGCCAGCAGTTCGCCGCCGACTCTCGGACAGAACACTGAAGCTTTCTTT
TRBJ2-5 | 17 | . | TRBV5-4 | . | CASSLIAGLLRKGTQYF | TGTGCCAGCAGCTTGATTGCCGGACTTCTCAGAAAGGGGACCCAGTACTTC
TRBJ2-1 | 14 | many | TRBV6-5 | TRBD2 | CASSYYRTSGRPFF | TGTGCCAGCAGTTACTACCGGACTAGCGGGAGACCGTTCTTC
TRBJ2-6 | 14 | many | TRBV27 | . | CASSGISGANVLTF | TGTGCCAGCAGTGGTATTTCTGGGGCCAACGTCCTGACTTTC
TRBJ2-5 | 13 | . | TRBV20-1 | . | CSALENGEETQYF | TGCAGTGCGTTAGAGAACGGAGAAGAGACCCAGTACTTC
TRBJ2-5 | 13 | . | TRBV29-1 | . | CSVVLAGAETQYF | TGCAGCGTTGTTTTGGCAGGCGCGGAGACCCAGTACTTC
TRBJ2-3 | 12 | few | TRBV28 | . | CASSRSHSTQYF | TGTGCCAGCAGCCGATCCCACTCTACGCAGTATTTT